This T cell receptor beta chain was captured in a study of shared clonotypes between healthy human individuals (dated by TCRdb to 2019 to 2021). Background for the entire study: The cohort comprised a couple of women and a few men aged 18 to 49 years. Each donor's leukapheresis produced roughly between about 0.8 and 10 billion PBMCs. Blood TCR repertoires of five healthy adults were deeply sequenced to estimate repertoire size and the extent of clonotype sharing between individuals. Different laboratories and diverse techniques were used to prepare libraries and sequence TCR repertoires, to increase sequencing depth and limit assay-specific biases.

Healthy HIV-negative adults with no recently reported acute infections or vaccinations were included as donors. All donors were Caucasian adults living in Nashville, Tennessee, USA. For unsorted samples, tens of millions of PBMCs were counted and genomic DNA was extracted with the QIAamp DNA Blood Mini kit. After blood collection by leukapheresis, PBMCs were isolated using Ficoll-Histopaque density gradient centrifugation and then cryopreserved in the vapor phase of liquid nitrogen. TCR CDR3 regions were amplified from genomic DNA by multiplex PCR using the deep immunoSEQ assay. Extracted genomic DNA from each cell subset was spread evenly across all wells of several immunoSEQ 96-well plates, with each plate serving as a replicate. For unsorted PBMC, 250 to 350 ng of genomic DNA, equivalent to about 32,000 T cell genomes, went into each replicate PCR. Ten immunoSEQ deep assay plates were used to sequence the unsorted PBMC genomic DNA. Purified libraries were measured with a Qubit 3.0 fluorometer, size-checked on a Bioanalyzer 2100, and measured again with the KAPA Library Quantification kit. Every immunoSEQ 96-well plate was sequenced on a separate single-read 150-cycle Illumina NextSeq 550 flow cell. The source study handled its data this way. The immunoSEQ output contained only junctional sequences without quality scores, so filtering could not match that applied to full-length reads. Sequences were annotated with PyIR, a Python wrapper for IgBLAST v1.9, and V/J genes and CDR3 were assigned using IMGT germline references. Reads were filtered out if the reads had weak V/J assignments (E-value above 1e-6), no CDR3, stop codons, out-of-frame junctions, or ambiguous translated residues. V3J clonotypes were defined as sequences sharing the same inferred V gene, J gene, and CDR3 amino acid sequence. To compute the percentage overlap between repertoires, the number of shared unique clonotypes was divided by the size of the smaller repertoire. RTK rarefaction, the Chao1 estimator, and Recon v2.1 estimates of unobserved clonotypes were used to assess repertoire richness. As stored in TCRdb, this immuneACCESS dataset retains in-frame rearrangements with V and J assigned. A fraction of the clones does not appear; measured against another copy, unresolved V genes explain less than half of the discrepancy, and the remainder lacks a known reason. The DNA was the basis for D and trimming; V, J and clone size are from that table. In this sample the table shows about half a million clones, around 73% of which occur a single time. The ten largest account for 12% of the sample.

Results and caveats for the whole study, not just this receptor: Sampling was limited to blood, and TCR repertoires in tissue likely differ from TCR repertoires in blood. Because the study included only a small number of donors, the genetic and exposure-history diversity represented was limited. Based on pairwise subsampling, the degree of clonotype sharing among donors was expected to be affected by sequencing depth.

CDR1 and CDR2, per the germline V gene (reference sequence), are SGHNT and YYREEE. The V and J ends are trimmed by 0 bases and 13 bases, leaving 11 bases between them. The CDR3 runs 12 amino acids, cysteine and phenylalanine included. Of all the DNA, just the CDR3 is kept, 36 bases in frame from base 1. There are a few counts of this clone. The clone's antigen remains unknown. No much larger clone exists at a distance of one base, and base qualities are not known. The receptor chain draws on TRBV5-4 and TRBJ2-1, with a weak D call of TRBD2 (5 bases match). The sequence came from a woman in her 40s in good health. Some clones in this sample may be carry-over from other donors' samples. The sequenced sample consisted of PBMCs. The CDR3 loop reads CASSLGTRSQFF. The nucleotide sequence is given as TGTGCCAGCAGCTTGGGAACTAGGAGTCAGTTCTTC.